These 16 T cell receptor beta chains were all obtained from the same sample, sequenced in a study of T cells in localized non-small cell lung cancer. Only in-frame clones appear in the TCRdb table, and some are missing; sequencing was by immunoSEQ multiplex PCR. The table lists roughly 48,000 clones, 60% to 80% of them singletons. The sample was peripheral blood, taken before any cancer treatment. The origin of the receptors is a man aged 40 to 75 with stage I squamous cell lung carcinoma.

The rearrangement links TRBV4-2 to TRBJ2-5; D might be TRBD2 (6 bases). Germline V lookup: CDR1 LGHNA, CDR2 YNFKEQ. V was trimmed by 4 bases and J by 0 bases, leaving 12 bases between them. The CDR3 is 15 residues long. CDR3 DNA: TGTGCCAGCAGCCCCAATGGACTATACCAAGAGACCCAGTACTTC. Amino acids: CASSPNGLYQETQYF.

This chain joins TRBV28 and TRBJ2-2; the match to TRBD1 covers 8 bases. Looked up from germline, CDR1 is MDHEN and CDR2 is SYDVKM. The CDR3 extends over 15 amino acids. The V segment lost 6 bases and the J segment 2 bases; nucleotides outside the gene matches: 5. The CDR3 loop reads CASRADRENTGELFF. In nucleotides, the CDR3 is TGTGCCAGCAGAGCGGACAGGGAAAACACCGGGGAGCTGTTTTTT. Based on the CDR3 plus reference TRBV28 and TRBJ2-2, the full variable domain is DVKVTQSSRYLVKRTGEKVFLECVQDMDHENMFWYRQDPGLGLRLIYFSYDVKMKEKGDIPEGYSVSREKKERFSLILESASTNQTSMYLCASRADRENTGELFFGEGSRLTVL.

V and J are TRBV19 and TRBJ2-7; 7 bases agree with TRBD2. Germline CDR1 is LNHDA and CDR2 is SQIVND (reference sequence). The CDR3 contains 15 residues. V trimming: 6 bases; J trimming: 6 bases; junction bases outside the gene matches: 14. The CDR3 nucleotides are TGTGCCAGTAGAGCCGGGGAGGGTCCCTTTGGCGAGCAGTACTTC. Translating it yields CASRAGEGPFGEQYF.

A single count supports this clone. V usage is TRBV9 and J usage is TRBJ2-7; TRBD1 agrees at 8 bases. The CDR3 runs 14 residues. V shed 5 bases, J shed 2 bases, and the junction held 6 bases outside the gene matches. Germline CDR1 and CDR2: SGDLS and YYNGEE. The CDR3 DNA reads TGTGCCAGCAGTGCAGGGGGCGCGCCCTACGAGCAGTACTTC. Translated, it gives CASSAGGAPYEQYF.

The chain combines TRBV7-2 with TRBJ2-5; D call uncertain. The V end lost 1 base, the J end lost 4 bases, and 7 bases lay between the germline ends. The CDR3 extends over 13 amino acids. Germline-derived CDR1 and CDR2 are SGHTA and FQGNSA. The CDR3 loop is CASSLGVVETQYF. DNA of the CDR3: TGTGCCAGCAGCTTAGGTGTGGTAGAGACCCAGTACTTC.

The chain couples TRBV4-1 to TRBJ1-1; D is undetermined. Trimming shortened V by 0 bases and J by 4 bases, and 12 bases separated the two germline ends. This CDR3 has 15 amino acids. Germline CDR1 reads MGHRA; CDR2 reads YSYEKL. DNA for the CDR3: TGCGCCAGCAGCCAAGAGGGGAAAAGGAGCACTGAAGCTTTCTTT. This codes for CASSQEGKRSTEAFF.

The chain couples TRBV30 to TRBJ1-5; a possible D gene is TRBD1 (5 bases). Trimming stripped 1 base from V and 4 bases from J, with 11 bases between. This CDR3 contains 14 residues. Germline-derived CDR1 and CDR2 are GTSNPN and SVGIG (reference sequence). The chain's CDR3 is CAWSGRGRNQPQHF. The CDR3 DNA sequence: TGTGCCTGGAGTGGTAGGGGAAGGAATCAGCCCCAGCATTTT. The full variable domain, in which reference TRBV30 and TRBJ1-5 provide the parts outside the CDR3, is SQTIHQWPATLVQPVGSPLSLECTVEGTSNPNLYWYRQAAGRGLQLLFYSVGIGQISSEVPQNLSASRPQDRQFILSSKKLLLSDSGFYLCAWSGRGRNQPQHFGDGTRLSIL.

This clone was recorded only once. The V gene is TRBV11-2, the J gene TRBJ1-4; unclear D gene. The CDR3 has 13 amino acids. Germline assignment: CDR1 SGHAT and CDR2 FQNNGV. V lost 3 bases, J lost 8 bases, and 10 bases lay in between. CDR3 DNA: TGTGCCAGCAGCTTCGGGCAAGGAGAAAAACTGTTTTTT. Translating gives CASSFGQGEKLFF.

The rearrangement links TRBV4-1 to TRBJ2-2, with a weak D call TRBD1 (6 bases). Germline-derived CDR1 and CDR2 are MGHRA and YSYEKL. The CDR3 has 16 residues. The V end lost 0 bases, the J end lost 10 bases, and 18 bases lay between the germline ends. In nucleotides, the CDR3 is TGCGCCAGCAGCCAAGAATCCTTGACAGGAAGGGAGGAGCTGTTTTTT. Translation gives CASSQESLTGREELFF.

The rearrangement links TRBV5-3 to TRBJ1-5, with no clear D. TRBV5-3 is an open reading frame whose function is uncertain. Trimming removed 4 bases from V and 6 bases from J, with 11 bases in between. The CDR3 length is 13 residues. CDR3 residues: CARSPSLGQPQHF. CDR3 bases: TGTGCCAGAAGCCCGTCGTTAGGTCAGCCCCAGCATTTT.

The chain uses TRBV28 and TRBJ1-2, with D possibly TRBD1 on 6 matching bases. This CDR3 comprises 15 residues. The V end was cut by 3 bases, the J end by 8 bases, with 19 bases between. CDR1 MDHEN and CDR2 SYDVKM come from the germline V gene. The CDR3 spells CASSFRDIIQVGYTF. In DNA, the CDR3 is TGTGCCAGCAGTTTTAGGGACATAATACAGGTCGGCTACACCTTC.

CDR3 DNA sequence: TGTGCCAGTAGTATGAACGGACAGAGATCCTACGAGCAGTACTTC. It encodes CASSMNGQRSYEQYF. This chain joins TRBV19 and TRBJ2-7, with D possibly being TRBD1 (6 bases). The CDR3 extends over 15 amino acids. The germline CDR1 and CDR2 sequences are LNHDA and SQIVND (reference sequence). The V end lost 3 bases, the J end lost 1 base, and 13 bases lay between the germline ends.

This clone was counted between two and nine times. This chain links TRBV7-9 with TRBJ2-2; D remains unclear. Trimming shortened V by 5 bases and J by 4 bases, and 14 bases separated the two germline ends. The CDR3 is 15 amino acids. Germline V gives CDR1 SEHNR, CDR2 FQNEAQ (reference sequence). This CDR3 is CASSPTGDLTGELFF. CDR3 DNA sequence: TGTGCCAGCAGCCCTACTGGGGATCTCACCGGGGAGCTGTTTTTT.

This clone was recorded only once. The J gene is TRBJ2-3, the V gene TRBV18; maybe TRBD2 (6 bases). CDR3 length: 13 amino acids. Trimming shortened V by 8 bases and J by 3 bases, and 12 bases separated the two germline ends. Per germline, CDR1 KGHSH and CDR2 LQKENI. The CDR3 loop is CASLAGLTDTQYF. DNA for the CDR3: TGTGCCAGCCTGGCGGGGCTGACAGATACGCAGTATTTT. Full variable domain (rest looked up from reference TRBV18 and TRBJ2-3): NAGVMQNPRHLVRRRGQEARLRCSPMKGHSHVYWYRQLPEEGLKFMVYLQKENIIDESGMPKERFSAEFPKEGPSILRIQQVVRGDSAAYFCASLAGLTDTQYFGPGTRLTVL.

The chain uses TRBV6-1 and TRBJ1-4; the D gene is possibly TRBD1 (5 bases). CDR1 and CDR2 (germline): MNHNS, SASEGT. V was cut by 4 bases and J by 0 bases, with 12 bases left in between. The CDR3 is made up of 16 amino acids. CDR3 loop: CASSAGSGATNEKLFF. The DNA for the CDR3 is TGTGCCAGCAGTGCTGGGTCGGGGGCAACTAATGAAAAACTGTTTTTT.

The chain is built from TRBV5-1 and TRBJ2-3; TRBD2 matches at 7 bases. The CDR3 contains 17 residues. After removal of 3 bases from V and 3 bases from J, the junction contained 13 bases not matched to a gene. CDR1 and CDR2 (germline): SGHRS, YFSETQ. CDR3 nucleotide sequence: TGCGCCAGCAGCTCCTCCTTAAGCGGGGTCGGGACAGATACGCAGTATTTT. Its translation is CASSSSLSGVGTDTQYF.